One and the same sample provided the 19 T cell receptor beta chains below, sequenced in a study of cytomegalovirus exposure and HLA in healthy donors. The PCR contained 60 Vbeta and 13 Jbeta primers. Data came from immunoSEQ multiplex PCR; TCRdb stores just in-frame clones and leaves some out. The profile shows over 150,000 clones, about three quarters of them singletons. What was sequenced was PBMCs. These receptors came from an older woman in good health and CMV-seropositive.

The chain uses TRBV4-2 and TRBJ2-7; D is possibly TRBD2 (5 bases). Germline CDR1 reads LGHNA; CDR2 reads YNFKEQ. This CDR3 contains 14 residues. Trimming left V 4 bases short and J 0 bases short, with 10 bases between. CDR3 coding DNA: TGTGCCAGCAGCCGGGCGGGCGTCTCCTACGAGCAGTACTTC. Protein sequence: CASSRAGVSYEQYF.

Only a few counts were recorded for this clone. The V and J genes are TRBV7-8 and TRBJ1-3, with D unclear. Germline lookup yields CDR1 SGHVS and CDR2 FQNEAQ. The CDR3 is 15 residues long. The V end lost 2 bases, the J end lost 2 bases, and 10 bases lay between the germline ends. As DNA, the CDR3 is TGTGCCAGCAGCTTACAGGTGACGACTGGAAACACCATATATTTT. Translation gives CASSLQVTTGNTIYF.

V and J are TRBV11-2 and TRBJ2-7, with TRBD2 matching 9 bases. The germline gives CDR1 SGHAT, CDR2 FQNNGV. V lost 2 bases to trimming and J lost 5 bases; unmatched junction nucleotides: 13. The CDR3 spans 17 residues. CDR3 sequence: CASSLRPSRGGAHEQYF. The CDR3 nucleotides are TGTGCCAGCAGCTTACGCCCCTCGCGCGGGGGGGCCCACGAGCAGTACTTC.

This chain joins TRBV4-2 and TRBJ2-5; TRBD2 matches 8 bases. The CDR3 has 17 amino acids. The germline gives CDR1 LGHNA, CDR2 YNFKEQ. V dropped 3 bases and J dropped 2; count of bases not matched to a gene: 11. In nucleotides, the CDR3 is TGTGCCAGCAGCCAGGCCTCACTAGCGGAGTTTCAAGAGACCCAGTACTTC. Protein sequence: CASSQASLAEFQETQYF.

This clone was detected only once. This CDR3 reads CASSVDGRDYEQYF. Written as DNA, the CDR3 is TGTGCCAGCAGCGTAGATGGCAGGGACTACGAGCAGTACTTC. J is TRBJ2-7 and V is TRBV9; D is possibly TRBD1 (5 bases). This CDR3 contains 14 residues. Trimming removed 0 bases from V and 3 bases from J, with 10 bases in between. Germline loops: CDR1 SGDLS, CDR2 YYNGEE.

Note on this clone: Other nucleotide sequences in the sample specify the same CDR3. The chain recombines TRBV18 with TRBJ2-7; D is ambiguous. V lost 3 bases and J 0 bases, leaving 6 bases between the germline ends. The CDR3 runs 13 residues. The germline V gene has CDR1 KGHSH and CDR2 LQKENI. CDR3 in amino acids: CASSPLSSYEQYF. In DNA form, the CDR3 reads TGTGCCAGCTCACCGTTGAGCTCCTACGAGCAGTACTTC.

The chain has TRBV2 and TRBJ2-7; 7 bases agree with TRBD2. Germline CDR1 is SNHLY and CDR2 is FYNNEI. The CDR3 is 15 residues long. Losses at the gene ends were 4 bases for V and 2 bases for J; bases not matched to a gene: 8. CDR3 sequence: CASSGHHGGTYEQYF. In DNA form, the CDR3 reads TGTGCCAGCAGTGGGCACCACGGGGGGACCTACGAGCAGTACTTC.

The V and J genes are TRBV6-1 and TRBJ2-5; tentative D call: TRBD2 (6 bases). The CDR3 spans 14 residues. V was cut by 5 bases and J by 5 bases, with 15 bases left in between. Germline V gene data show CDR1 as MNHNS and CDR2 as SASEGT. CDR3 coding DNA: TGTGCCAGCAGTTGGGACTCCAAGGGGGAGACCCAGTACTTC. This translates into CASSWDSKGETQYF.

The genes are TRBV6-5 and TRBJ1-2, with D uncertain. Germline V lookup: CDR1 MNHEY, CDR2 SVGAGI. V lost 0 bases, J lost 6 bases, and 11 bases lay in between. The CDR3 length is 14 residues. CDR3 residues: CASSYSHGKHGYTF. As DNA, the CDR3 is TGTGCCAGCAGTTACTCGCACGGGAAACATGGCTACACCTTC.

This clone showed up just once. The chain joins TRBV5-4 to TRBJ2-7, with 8 bases lining up with TRBD1. CDR3 length: 15 amino acids. Germline lookup yields CDR1 SGHNT and CDR2 YYREEE (reference sequence). Trimming removed 4 bases from V and 2 bases from J; junction bases left unmatched: 8. Written as DNA, the CDR3 is TGTGCCAGCAGCCGTCCAGGGGGCGGCCCCTACGAGCAGTACTTC. Its translation: CASSRPGGGPYEQYF.

This clone has just one count. The rearrangement links TRBV4-1 to TRBJ1-6; no definite D call. V gave up 2 bases and J gave up 0 bases, with 8 bases separating them. The germline gives CDR1 MGHRA, CDR2 YSYEKL. The CDR3 runs to 16 residues. This chain's CDR3 is CASSQTTSSYNSPLHF. CDR3 DNA: TGCGCCAGCAGCCAAACTACTAGCTCCTATAATTCACCCCTCCACTTT.

This clone was recorded only once. The rearrangement uses TRBV5-4 and TRBJ2-3, with 9 nucleotides matching TRBD2. Germline V gene data show CDR1 as SGHNT and CDR2 as YYREEE (reference sequence). V lost 3 bases to trimming and J lost 11 bases; unmatched junction nucleotides: 10. The CDR3 extends over 14 amino acids. The CDR3 DNA reads TGTGCCAGCAGCTCGGGGGGACTAGCAGTGTGGCAGTATTTT. It translates to CASSSGGLAVWQYF.

This clone was detected only a few times. The chain combines TRBV14 with TRBJ1-6; no clear D gene. V dropped 3 bases and J dropped 9 bases, with 12 bases sitting between them. CDR1 is SGHDN, CDR2 FVKESK, per germline. The length of the CDR3 is 14 residues. Written as DNA, the CDR3 is TGTGCCAGCAGCCAGCTCCAAGGAGGTTCACCCCTCCACTTT. It encodes CASSQLQGGSPLHF.

CDR3 protein: CASSLDIQETQYF. The CDR3 nucleotides are TGTGCCAGCAGCCTTGACATCCAAGAGACCCAGTACTTC. The chain recombines TRBV7-9 with TRBJ2-5, with D hard to call. V lost 5 bases, J lost 1 base, and 8 bases lay in between. This CDR3 region has 13 residues. Germline values: CDR1 SEHNR, CDR2 FQNEAQ (reference sequence).

The chain joins TRBV6-5 to TRBJ2-7; TRBD2 might be the D (5 bases). The CDR3 contains 14 residues. Germline assignment: CDR1 MNHEY and CDR2 SVGAGI. V lost 6 bases and J 2 bases, leaving 14 bases between the germline ends. DNA for the CDR3: TGTGCCAGCAGGCTCGGACTTACGCCCTACGAGCAGTACTTC. Amino acids: CASRLGLTPYEQYF.

This clone was detected only a few times. The CDR3 DNA reads TGTGCCACCAGCAGAGATCTCTCTGCGGGGGGGAATCAGCCCCAGCATTTT. It encodes CATSRDLSAGGNQPQHF. This chain joins TRBV15 and TRBJ1-5, with D tentatively TRBD1 (5 bases). The germline V and J ends were trimmed by 0 bases and 4 bases, with 16 bases remaining between them. The CDR3 is 17 amino acids. In germline, CDR1 is LNHNV, CDR2 YYDKDF (reference sequence).

This clone was seen a handful of times. The chain employs TRBV5-1 and TRBJ1-1, with D tentatively TRBD1 (6 bases). The CDR3 covers 14 residues. V was cut by 3 bases and J by 12 bases, with 21 bases left in between. Germline CDR1 is SGHRS and CDR2 is YFSETQ. In DNA form, the CDR3 reads TGCGCCAGCAGCTGGCAGGGGCCTCTAGATTTCCCTTTCTTT. Its protein product is CASSWQGPLDFPFF.

The genes are TRBV28 and TRBJ1-5; D gene unclear. CDR1 and CDR2 from the germline V gene are MDHEN and SYDVKM. The CDR3 is made up of 14 amino acids. The germline V and J ends were trimmed by 6 bases and 3 bases, with 12 bases remaining between them. The CDR3 here is CASREGRFNQPQHF. Here the CDR3 DNA reads TGTGCCAGCAGGGAAGGGAGGTTCAATCAGCCCCAGCATTTT.

The rearrangement joins TRBV7-2 to TRBJ2-6; D unresolved. Trimming cost V 2 bases and J 2 bases, with 7 bases left between them. The germline V gene has CDR1 SGHTA and CDR2 FQGNSA. The length of the CDR3 is 15 residues. CDR3: CASSLMRTGANVLTF. In DNA, the CDR3 is TGTGCCAGCAGCTTAATGAGAACTGGGGCCAACGTCCTGACTTTC.